These T cell receptor beta chains were read from a single sample in a study of response to subunit inactivated influenza vaccine. TCRdb fed the RT-PCR reads into MiXCR, producing one record per CDR3 protein. The repertoire holds approximately 310,000 distinct CDR3 sequences, with around a fifth as singletons. The specimen was PBMCs from blood, collected approximately 22 months after vaccination. The origin of the receptors is a man aged 45 to 75 who received an inactivated influenza vaccine. Both conserved end residues are part of each CDR3. The order of the fields is V gene, J gene, clone size, D gene, CDR3 protein, CDR3 DNA. A D gene is named only where the DNA matches it firmly. Expanded clones get a size class; other rows say once, few or many, or leave the size out.

>TRBV6-1|TRBJ2-7|.|.
CASRKRQATYEQYF
TGTGCCAGCAGGAAGCGACAGGCGACCTACGAGCAGTACTTC
>TRBV19|TRBJ1-5|.|.
CASRPITRGAPTAPQHF
TGTGCCAGTAGACCCATCACACGGGGGGCCCCCACAGCGCCCCAGCATTTT
>TRBV10-3|TRBJ1-4|many|TRBD1
CAISESGGESEKLFF
TGTGCCATCAGTGAGTCAGGGGGCGAGTCTGAAAAACTGTTTTTT
>TRBV29-1|TRBJ1-5|.|TRBD1
CSVSQGVNQPQHF
TGCAGCGTTTCACAGGGGGTTAATCAGCCCCAGCATTTT
>TRBV20-1|TRBJ2-3|few|TRBD2
CSAPGGSGGSDTQYF
TGCAGTGCCCCCGGGGGTAGCGGGGGGAGTGATACGCAGTATTTT
>TRBV4-3|TRBJ1-3|many|.
CASSQDLPGPFSGNTIYF
TGCGCCAGCAGCCAAGATTTGCCAGGGCCTTTCTCTGGAAACACCATATATTTT
>TRBV28|TRBJ2-1|.|.
CASSVVGRDNEQFF
TGTGCCAGCAGCGTGGTAGGACGGGACAATGAGCAGTTCTTC
>TRBV28|TRBJ2-4|.|TRBD2
CASSLHLVSGDKNIQYF
TGTGCCAGCAGTTTACATCTTGTTAGCGGGGATAAAAACATTCAGTACTTC
>TRBV6-1|TRBJ2-7|.|TRBD1
CASRRTGNTYEQYF
TGTGCCAGCAGAAGGACAGGCAATACCTACGAGCAGTACTTC
>TRBV5-1|TRBJ2-1|few|TRBD1
CASSPGGRGYEQFF
TGCGCCAGCAGCCCGGGTGGCAGGGGGTATGAGCAGTTCTTC
>TRBV6-2/TRBV6-3|TRBJ2-3|.|.
CASNSNTDTQYF
TGTGCCAGTAACAGTAACACAGATACGCAGTATTTT
>TRBV4-2|TRBJ2-6|.|.
CASSVDEGSGANVLTF
TGTGCCAGCAGCGTAGATGAGGGCTCTGGGGCCAACGTCCTGACTTTC
>TRBV24-1|TRBJ1-2|.|.
CATSESGTPGYTF
TGTGCCACCAGTGAATCCGGGACACCCGGCTACACCTTC
>TRBV4-1|TRBJ1-2|few|TRBD1
CASSPGGQGLYGYTF
TGCGCCAGCAGCCCGGGCGGACAGGGACTCTATGGCTACACCTTC
>TRBV28|TRBJ1-5|.|TRBD1
CASRLDRGLGSNQPQHF
TGTGCCAGCAGGCTCGACAGGGGGCTTGGGAGCAATCAGCCCCAGCATTTT
>TRBV6-1|TRBJ1-2|.|.
CASREQGGVDYGYTF
TGTGCCAGCAGGGAACAGGGAGGAGTGGACTATGGCTACACCTTC
>TRBV12-3/TRBV12-4|TRBJ1-3|.|.
CASSWGTELPLYF
TGTGCCAGCAGTTGGGGGACGGAACTACCCCTATATTTT
>TRBV7-8|TRBJ1-2|.|TRBD1
CASSFSTGRAYGYTF
TGTGCCAGCAGCTTCTCGACAGGGCGGGCCTATGGCTACACCTTC
>TRBV5-1|TRBJ2-7|.|.
CASGSPRQREQYF
TGCGCCAGCGGATCCCCTAGGCAGAGAGAGCAGTACTTC
>TRBV29-1|TRBJ1-1|few|.
CSVAYAPGPTNTEAFF
TGCAGCGTTGCTTATGCACCGGGACCGACGAACACTGAAGCTTTCTTT